Listed here are 21 T cell receptor beta chains from one sample, sequenced in a study of tumour-infiltrating T cells in Burkitt lymphoma. This table comes from immunoSEQ multiplex PCR, and its TCRdb copy is limited to in-frame clones, with some not included. Among tens of thousands of clones, around a third were seen once, and the ten largest hold under 3.5%. Sequences were obtained from tumor tissue. These receptors came from a human donor with Burkitt lymphoma.

The J gene is TRBJ2-2, the V gene TRBV4-2, with 11 positions matching TRBD2. CDR3 length equals 15 residues. Germline trimming cut 4 bases from V and 5 bases from J; bases unmatched to any gene: 3. CDR1 is LGHNA, CDR2 YNFKEQ, per germline. The CDR3: CASSLRLAGTGELFF. In DNA form, the CDR3 reads TGTGCCAGCAGCCTTCGACTAGCGGGGACCGGGGAGCTGTTTTTT.

The CDR3, as DNA: TGTGCCAGCAGCTTACTAGGCTCGGATACGCAGTATTTT. Its translation: CASSLLGSDTQYF. The gene calls are TRBV7-3 and TRBJ2-3; the D is unclear. Per the germline V gene, CDR1 is SGHTA and CDR2 is FQGTGA. Trimming removed 2 bases at V and 6 bases at J, with 9 bases between. The CDR3 has 13 residues.

This chain connects TRBV7-8 to TRBJ1-5; D not resolved. CDR1 is SGHVS, CDR2 FQNEAQ, per germline. The V end lost 1 base, the J end lost 4 bases, and 8 bases lay between the germline ends. This CDR3 region has 14 residues. The CDR3 loop is CASSLVRDNQPQHF. The CDR3 DNA sequence: TGTGCCAGCAGCTTAGTGAGGGATAATCAGCCCCAGCATTTT.

J is TRBJ2-5 and V is TRBV11-1; 9 bases agree with TRBD1. V was clipped by 2 bases and J by 2 bases; unmatched bases: 6. In germline, CDR1 is SGHAT, CDR2 FQDESV (reference sequence). CDR3 size: 16 residues. CDR3 bases: TGTGCCAGCAGCTTAATGGGACAGGGCCTGCAAGAGACCCAGTACTTC. Protein: CASSLMGQGLQETQYF.

The chain carries TRBV18 and TRBJ2-7; 9 bases fit TRBD2. This CDR3 has 17 residues. V dropped 1 base and J dropped 0; count of bases not matched to a gene: 7. CDR1 and CDR2 (germline): KGHSH, LQKENI. The CDR3 protein is CASSPRQLAGISYEQYF. CDR3 nucleotides: TGTGCCAGCTCACCACGCCAGCTAGCGGGGATCTCCTACGAGCAGTACTTC.

The chain couples TRBV7-2 to TRBJ1-5, with a weak D call TRBD1 (5 bases). The CDR3 covers 14 residues. V shed 5 bases and J shed 3 bases, with 11 bases lying between them. Per the germline V gene, CDR1 is SGHTA and CDR2 is FQGNSA. CDR3 amino acids: CASSLGTFNQPQHF. CDR3 coding DNA: TGTGCCAGCAGCCTCGGGACTTTCAATCAGCCCCAGCATTTT.

This chain joins TRBV9 and TRBJ2-1; tentatively, D is TRBD2 (6 bases). The CDR3 is 15 amino acids. Germline-derived CDR1 and CDR2 are SGDLS and YYNGEE. V gave up 0 bases and J gave up 3 bases, with 10 bases separating them. CDR3 nucleotides: TGTGCCAGCAGCGTAGAGGCGGGGAACTACAATGAGCAGTTCTTC. Protein sequence: CASSVEAGNYNEQFF.

The rearrangement links TRBV15 to TRBJ1-2; possible D gene TRBD1, 5 bases. Germline lookup yields CDR1 LNHNV and CDR2 YYDKDF (reference sequence). V was trimmed by 7 bases and J by 2 bases, leaving 17 bases between them. The CDR3 extends over 15 amino acids. The CDR3 loop reads CATKPGLLENYGYTF. The CDR3 DNA follows: TGTGCCACCAAACCGGGACTCCTCGAGAACTATGGCTACACCTTC.

The rearrangement uses TRBV15 and TRBJ1-2; D might be TRBD1 (5 bases). The CDR3 sequence is 14 residues long. Trimming took off 0 bases at V and 6 bases at J, with 11 bases between the two ends. CDR1 LNHNV and CDR2 YYDKDF come from the germline V gene (reference sequence). CDR3: CATSRDRAMDGYTF. The CDR3 DNA follows: TGTGCCACCAGCAGAGACAGGGCTATGGATGGCTACACCTTC.

This chain connects TRBV9 to TRBJ1-4; 9 bases are a match to TRBD1. CDR1 SGDLS and CDR2 YYNGEE come from the germline V gene. V was clipped by 0 bases and J by 7 bases; unmatched bases: 4. The CDR3 is 15 amino acids. This chain's CDR3 is CASSVGQGGGEKLFF. The DNA of the CDR3 is TGTGCCAGCAGCGTAGGACAGGGGGGGGGTGAAAAACTGTTTTTT.

The chain employs TRBV4-1 and TRBJ1-6; D remains ambiguous. The CDR3 has 15 residues. V was cut by 1 base and J by 6 bases, with 10 bases left in between. Germline V gene lookup returns CDR1 MGHRA and CDR2 YSYEKL. In DNA, the CDR3 is TGCGCCAGCAGCCAAGGGGCGGTGATTAATTCACCCCTCCACTTT. Residues: CASSQGAVINSPLHF.

This clone appeared a few times. The genes are TRBV4-2 and TRBJ2-5; either TRBD1 or TRBD2 may fit D (7 bases each). Germline values: CDR1 LGHNA, CDR2 YNFKEQ. The CDR3 has 14 amino acids. The V end was cut by 8 bases, the J end by 5 bases, with 18 bases between. For the CDR3, the DNA is TGTGCCAGCGGCGGACTAGGGGGCGGGGAGACCCAGTACTTC. This translates into CASGGLGGGETQYF.

The gene calls are TRBV6-5 and TRBJ1-1; tentative D call: TRBD1 (5 bases). V gave up 0 bases and J gave up 1 base, with 12 bases separating them. Germline CDR1 is MNHEY and CDR2 is SVGAGI. CDR3 length: 16 amino acids. CDR3 bases: TGTGCCAGCAGTTACTCGGTGGGGGAGTGGAACACTGAAGCTTTCTTT. This gives the protein CASSYSVGEWNTEAFF.

This clone was observed once. The V gene is TRBV7-2, the J gene TRBJ2-3; 11 bases are shared with TRBD2. Germline lookup yields CDR1 SGHTA and CDR2 FQGNSA. The V segment lost 5 bases and the J segment 6 bases; nucleotides outside the gene matches: 4. This CDR3 has 14 amino acids. CDR3: CASSPGTSGDTQYF. CDR3 bases: TGTGCCAGCAGCCCCGGGACTAGCGGTGATACGCAGTATTTT.

This chain connects TRBV19 to TRBJ1-1; 7 bases are a match to TRBD1. The CDR3 is made up of 17 amino acids. V was clipped by 3 bases and J by 0 bases; unmatched bases: 10. Germline V gene sequence: CDR1 LNHDA, CDR2 SQIVND (reference sequence). The CDR3 loop is CASSIRGRGFVNTEAFF. The CDR3, as DNA: TGTGCCAGTAGTATTCGGGGCAGGGGGTTTGTGAACACTGAAGCTTTCTTT.

This chain joins TRBV7-2 and TRBJ1-4; no firm D call. The V gene's germline CDR1 is SGHTA and CDR2 FQGNSA. V lost 6 bases and J 2 bases, leaving 22 bases between the germline ends. There are 18 residues in the CDR3. The CDR3 coding sequence is TGTGCCAGCAGTTCGCCCGGATATGGGCGATTCACTAATGAAAAACTGTTTTTT. Translation: CASSSPGYGRFTNEKLFF.

The chain joins TRBV7-8 to TRBJ2-5; a weak D match, TRBD2 (6 bases). Germline V lookup: CDR1 SGHVS, CDR2 FQNEAQ. V dropped 5 bases and J dropped 2 bases, with 24 bases sitting between them. This CDR3 contains 18 residues. The CDR3 coding sequence is TGTGCCAGCAGCCCCAGGACGGTAGTCCGGGGGTATCAAGAGACCCAGTACTTC. Protein sequence: CASSPRTVVRGYQETQYF.

The chain carries TRBV19 and TRBJ1-2; D possibly corresponds to TRBD1 (5 bases). CDR1 LNHDA and CDR2 SQIVND come from the germline V gene (reference sequence). The CDR3 is made up of 13 amino acids. Trimming shortened V by 9 bases and J by 4 bases, and 15 bases separated the two germline ends. Here the CDR3 DNA reads TGTGCCAGCTCCTGGTCGGGACGCTATGGCTACACCTTC. It codes for CASSWSGRYGYTF. Looking up the rest from reference TRBV19 and TRBJ1-2 gives the full variable domain: DGGITQSPKYLFRKEGQNVTLSCEQNLNHDAMYWYRQDPGQGLRLIYYSQIVNDFQKGDIAEGYSVSREKKESFPLTVTSAQKNPTAFYLCASSWSGRYGYTFGSGTRLTVV.

V is TRBV9 and J is TRBJ1-1; unclear D gene. Germline CDR1 is SGDLS and CDR2 is YYNGEE. The CDR3 spans 13 residues. V was cut by 4 bases and J by 4 bases, with 11 bases left in between. CDR3 sequence (DNA): TGTGCCAGCAGCCCCGACCCCTTCACTGAAGCTTTCTTT. It is translated as CASSPDPFTEAFF.

The genes are TRBV7-2 and TRBJ2-2; perhaps TRBD1 as D (6 bases). In germline, CDR1 is SGHTA, CDR2 FQGNSA. V lost 4 bases to trimming and J lost 5 bases, with 17 bases between them. The CDR3 totals 16 residues. DNA for the CDR3: TGTGCCAGCAGCTCCCCGACAGGCGTAGCTACCGGGGAGCTGTTTTTT. It specifies CASSSPTGVATGELFF.

This clone was seen more than once but under ten times. The chain recombines TRBV7-2 with TRBJ2-3; D is unresolved. Germline CDR1 SGHTA, CDR2 FQGNSA. The V and J ends lost 0 bases and 5 bases respectively, with 6 bases between them. This CDR3 comprises 13 residues. The CDR3 spells CASSLAFQDTQYF. In DNA form, the CDR3 reads TGTGCCAGCAGCTTAGCTTTTCAAGATACGCAGTATTTT.